This TCR beta chain was captured in a study of patients and donors after allogeneic stem cell transplantation. CDR3 length: 12 amino acids. Germline loops: CDR1 MNHEY, CDR2 SMNVEV (reference sequence). V was pared by 6 bases and J by 5 bases, with 10 bases between. At least ten counts were recorded for this clonotype. TCRdb processed the RT-PCR reads anew with MiXCR; each CDR3 protein has one entry. The sample consists of roughly 9,400 distinct CDR3 sequences, approximately 6% of them appearing once. This clonotype was obtained from a human donor who was either an allogeneic HSCT recipient or a stem cell or donor lymphocyte infusion donor (not recorded which). It is not recorded whose cells these are; they may come from a transplant donor. The chain employs TRBV27 and TRBJ1-2; D call uncertain. Sequenced: blood, either unsorted or a sorted T cell fraction (not recorded which). The CDR3 here is CASRGPRYGYTF. CDR3 DNA sequence: TGTGCCAGCAGAGGCCCTCGTTATGGCTACACCTTC.